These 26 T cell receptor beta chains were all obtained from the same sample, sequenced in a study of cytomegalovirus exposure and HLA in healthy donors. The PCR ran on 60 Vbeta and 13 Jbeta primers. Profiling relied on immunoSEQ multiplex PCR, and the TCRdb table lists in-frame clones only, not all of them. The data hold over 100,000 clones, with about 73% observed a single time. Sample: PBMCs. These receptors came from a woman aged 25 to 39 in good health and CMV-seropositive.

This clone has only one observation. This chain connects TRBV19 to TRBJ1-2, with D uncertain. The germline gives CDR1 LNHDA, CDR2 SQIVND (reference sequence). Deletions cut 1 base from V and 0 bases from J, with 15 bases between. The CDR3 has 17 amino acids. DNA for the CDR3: TGTGCCAGTAGTATAGCGGGAGTGGAAGACCCTAACTATGGCTACACCTTC. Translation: CASSIAGVEDPNYGYTF.

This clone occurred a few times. Written as DNA, the CDR3 is TGCGCCAGCAGCCAACAGGGACAGGGACAAGAGACCCAGTACTTC. Translating gives CASSQQGQGQETQYF. The chain has TRBV4-3 and TRBJ2-5; 9 bases align to TRBD1. This CDR3 comprises 15 residues. V dropped 2 bases and J dropped 2; count of bases not matched to a gene: 3. Per the germline V gene, CDR1 is LGHNA and CDR2 is YSLEER.

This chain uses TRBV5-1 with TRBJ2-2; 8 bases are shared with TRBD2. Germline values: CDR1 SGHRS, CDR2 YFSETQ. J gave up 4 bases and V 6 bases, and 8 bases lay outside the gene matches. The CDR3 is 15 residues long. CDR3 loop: CASTLGSGGTGELFF. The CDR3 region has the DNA TGCGCCAGCACCCTAGGGAGCGGGGGCACCGGGGAGCTGTTTTTT.

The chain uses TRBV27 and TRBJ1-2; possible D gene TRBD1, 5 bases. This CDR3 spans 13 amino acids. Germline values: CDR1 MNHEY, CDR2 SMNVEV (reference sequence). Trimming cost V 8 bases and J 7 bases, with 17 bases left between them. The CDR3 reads CASGPTAGSGYTF. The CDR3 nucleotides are TGTGCCAGCGGCCCGACAGCCGGGAGTGGCTACACCTTC.

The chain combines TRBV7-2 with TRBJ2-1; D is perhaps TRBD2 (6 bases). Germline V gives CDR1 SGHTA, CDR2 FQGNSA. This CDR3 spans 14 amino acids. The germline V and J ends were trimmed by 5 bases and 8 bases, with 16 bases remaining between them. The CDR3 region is CASSPRGAQDEQFF. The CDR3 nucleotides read TGTGCCAGCAGCCCCCGCGGGGCCCAGGATGAGCAGTTCTTC.

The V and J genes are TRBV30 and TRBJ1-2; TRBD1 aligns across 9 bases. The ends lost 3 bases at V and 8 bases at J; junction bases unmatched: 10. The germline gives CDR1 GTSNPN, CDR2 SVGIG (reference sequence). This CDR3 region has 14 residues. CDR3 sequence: CAWSGPGQGQGYTF. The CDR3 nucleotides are TGTGCCTGGAGCGGACCGGGACAGGGTCAAGGCTACACCTTC.

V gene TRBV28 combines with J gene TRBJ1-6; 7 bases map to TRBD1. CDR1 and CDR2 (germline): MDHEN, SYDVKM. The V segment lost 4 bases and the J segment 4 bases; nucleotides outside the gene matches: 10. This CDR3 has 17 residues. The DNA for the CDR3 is TGTGCCAGCAGTTCCGACTCTGACAGGGAGTATAATTCACCCCTCCACTTT. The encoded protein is CASSSDSDREYNSPLHF.

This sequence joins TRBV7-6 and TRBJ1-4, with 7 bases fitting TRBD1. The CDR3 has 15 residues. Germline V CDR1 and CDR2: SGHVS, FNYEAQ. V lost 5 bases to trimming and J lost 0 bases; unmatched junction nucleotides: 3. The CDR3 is CASSAQGATNEKLFF. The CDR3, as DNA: TGTGCCAGCAGCGCTCAGGGGGCAACTAATGAAAAACTGTTTTTT.

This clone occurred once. The CDR3 loop is CASSLARLAGGGNTGELFF. The CDR3 DNA sequence: TGTGCCAGCAGCTTGGCCCGACTAGCGGGGGGCGGGAACACCGGGGAGCTGTTTTTT. The chain recombines TRBV7-3 with TRBJ2-2; 13 bases are a match to TRBD2. With V trimmed by 3 bases and J by 1 base, 8 bases remained unmatched. This CDR3 is 19 amino acids long. Germline V gene lookup returns CDR1 SGHTA and CDR2 FQGTGA.

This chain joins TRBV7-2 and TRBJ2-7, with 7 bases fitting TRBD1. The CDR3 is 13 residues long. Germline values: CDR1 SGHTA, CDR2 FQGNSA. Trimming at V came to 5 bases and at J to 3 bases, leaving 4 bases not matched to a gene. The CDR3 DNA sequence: TGTGCCAGCAGCACGACAGGGAACTACGAGCAGTACTTC. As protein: CASSTTGNYEQYF.

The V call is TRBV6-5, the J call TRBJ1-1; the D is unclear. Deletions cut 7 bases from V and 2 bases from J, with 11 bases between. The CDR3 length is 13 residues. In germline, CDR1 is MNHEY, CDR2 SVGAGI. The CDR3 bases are TGTGCCAGCAAAGGACGGACTAACACTGAAGCTTTCTTT. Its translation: CASKGRTNTEAFF.

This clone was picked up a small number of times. The CDR3 protein is CASSPEGGTLGYTF. The CDR3 DNA reads TGTGCCAGCAGCCCAGAGGGGGGGACACTTGGCTACACCTTC. The V gene is TRBV7-2, the J gene TRBJ1-2, with a possible D match to TRBD1 (6 bases). This CDR3 has 14 amino acids. Germline V CDR1 and CDR2: SGHTA, FQGNSA. Trimming shortened V by 5 bases and J by 7 bases, and 17 bases separated the two germline ends.

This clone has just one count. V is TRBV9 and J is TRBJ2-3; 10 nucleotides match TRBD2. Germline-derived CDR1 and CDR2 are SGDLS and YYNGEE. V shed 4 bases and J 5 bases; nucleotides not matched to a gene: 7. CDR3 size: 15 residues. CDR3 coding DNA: TGTGCCAGCAGCTTACAGCGGGGGGGCAAAGATACGCAGTATTTT. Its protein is CASSLQRGGKDTQYF.

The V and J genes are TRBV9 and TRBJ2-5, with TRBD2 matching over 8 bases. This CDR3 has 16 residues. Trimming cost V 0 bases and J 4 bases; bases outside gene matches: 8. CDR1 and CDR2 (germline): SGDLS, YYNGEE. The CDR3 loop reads CASSVVGGADRETQYF. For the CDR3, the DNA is TGTGCCAGCAGCGTAGTCGGGGGGGCCGATAGAGAGACCCAGTACTTC. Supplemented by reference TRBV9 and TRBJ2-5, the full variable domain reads DSGVTQTPKHLITATGQRVTLRCSPRSGDLSVYWYQQSLDQGLQFLIQYYNGEERAKGNILERFSAQQFPDLHSELNLSSLELGDSALYFCASSVVGGADRETQYFGPGTRLLVL.

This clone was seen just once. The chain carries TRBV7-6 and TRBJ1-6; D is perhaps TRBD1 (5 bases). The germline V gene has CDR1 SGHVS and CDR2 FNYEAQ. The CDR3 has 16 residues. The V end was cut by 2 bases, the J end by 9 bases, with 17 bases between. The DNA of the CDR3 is TGTGCCAGCAGCTTAAAAGGAGCTGGGGGACTTTCACCCCTCCACTTT. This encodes CASSLKGAGGLSPLHF.

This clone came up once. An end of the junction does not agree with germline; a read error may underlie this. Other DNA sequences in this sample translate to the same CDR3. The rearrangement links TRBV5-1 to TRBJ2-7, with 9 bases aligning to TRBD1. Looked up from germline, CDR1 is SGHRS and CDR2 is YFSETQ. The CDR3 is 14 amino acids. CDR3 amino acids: CASSWTGEEDEQYF. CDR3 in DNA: TGCGCCAGCAGCTGGACAGGGGAAGAGGACGAGCAGTACTTT. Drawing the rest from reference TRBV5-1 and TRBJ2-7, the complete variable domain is KAGVTQTPRYLIKTRGQQVTLSCSPISGHRSVSWYQQTPGQGLQFLFEYFSETQRNKGNFPGRFSGRQFSNSRSEMNVSTLELGDSALYLCASSWTGEEDEQYFGPGTRLTVT.

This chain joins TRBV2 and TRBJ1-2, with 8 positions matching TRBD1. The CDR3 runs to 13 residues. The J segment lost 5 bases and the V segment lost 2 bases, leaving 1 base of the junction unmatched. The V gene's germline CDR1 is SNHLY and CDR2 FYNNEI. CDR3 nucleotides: TGTGCCAGCAGTGAAAGGACAGGGTATGGCTACACCTTC. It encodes CASSERTGYGYTF.

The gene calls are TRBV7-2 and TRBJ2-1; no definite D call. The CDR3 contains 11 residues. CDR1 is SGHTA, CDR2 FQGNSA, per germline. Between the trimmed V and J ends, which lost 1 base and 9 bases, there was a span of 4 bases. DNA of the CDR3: TGTGCCAGCAGCTTAGTTCGTGAGCAGTTCTTC. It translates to CASSLVREQFF.

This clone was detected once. The CDR3 is CASRRTLNTEAFF. In DNA, the CDR3 is TGTGCCAGCAGAAGGACATTGAACACTGAAGCTTTCTTT. The chain links TRBV6-5 to TRBJ1-1; maybe TRBD1 (5 bases). Germline V gene lookup returns CDR1 MNHEY and CDR2 SVGAGI. The CDR3 extends over 13 amino acids. V lost 6 bases, J lost 0 bases, and 8 bases lay in between.

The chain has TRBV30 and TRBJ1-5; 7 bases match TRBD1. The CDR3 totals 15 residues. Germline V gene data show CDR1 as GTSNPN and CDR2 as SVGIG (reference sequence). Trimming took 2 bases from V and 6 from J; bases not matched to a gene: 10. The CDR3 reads CAWSWPGTVGQPQHF. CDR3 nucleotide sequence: TGTGCCTGGAGTTGGCCTGGGACAGTAGGTCAGCCCCAGCATTTT.

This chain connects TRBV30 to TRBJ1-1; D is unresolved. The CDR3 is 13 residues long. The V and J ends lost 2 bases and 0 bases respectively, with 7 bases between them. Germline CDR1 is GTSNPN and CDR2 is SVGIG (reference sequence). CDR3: CAWSLSVNTEAFF. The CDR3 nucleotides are TGTGCCTGGAGTCTGAGTGTGAACACTGAAGCTTTCTTT.

CDR3 in DNA: TGTGCCAGCAGCTTAGGACTTACAGGCAAGGGCTACACCTTC. Translation gives CASSLGLTGKGYTF. The J gene is TRBJ1-2, the V gene TRBV7-2, with a weak D call TRBD1 (5 bases). The CDR3 runs to 14 residues. Trimming stripped 1 base from V and 8 bases from J, with 14 bases between. Germline V lookup: CDR1 SGHTA, CDR2 FQGNSA.

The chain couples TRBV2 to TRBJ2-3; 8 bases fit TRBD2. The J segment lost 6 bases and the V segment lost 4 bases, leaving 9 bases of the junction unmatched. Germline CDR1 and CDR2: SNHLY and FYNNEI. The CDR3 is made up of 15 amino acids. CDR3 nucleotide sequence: TGTGCCAGCAGTGCCTTAGCGGGGCCCGGGGATACGCAGTATTTT. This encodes CASSALAGPGDTQYF.

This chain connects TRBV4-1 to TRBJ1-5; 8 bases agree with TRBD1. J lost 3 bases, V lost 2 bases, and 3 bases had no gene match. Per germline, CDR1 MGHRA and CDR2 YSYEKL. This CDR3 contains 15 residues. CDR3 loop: CASSQPDRDNQPQHF. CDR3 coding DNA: TGCGCCAGCAGCCAACCGGACAGGGACAATCAGCCCCAGCATTTT.

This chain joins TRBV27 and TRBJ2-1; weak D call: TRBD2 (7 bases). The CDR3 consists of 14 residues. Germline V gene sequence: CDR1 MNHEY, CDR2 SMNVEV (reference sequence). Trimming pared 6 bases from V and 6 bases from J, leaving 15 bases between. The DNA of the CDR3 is TGTGCCAGCAGGCGTGCGGGGGCCCTCAATGAGCAGTTCTTC. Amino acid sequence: CASRRAGALNEQFF.

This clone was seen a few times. For the CDR3, the DNA is TGTGCCAGCAGCGACAGGGGGGATCAGCCCCAGCATTTT. This translates into CASSDRGDQPQHF. The chain uses TRBV6-6 and TRBJ1-5, with TRBD1 identical over 9 bases. V trimming: 6 bases; J trimming: 5 bases; junction bases outside the gene matches: 2. The CDR3 is 13 amino acids. In germline, CDR1 is MNHNY, CDR2 SVGAGI (reference sequence).